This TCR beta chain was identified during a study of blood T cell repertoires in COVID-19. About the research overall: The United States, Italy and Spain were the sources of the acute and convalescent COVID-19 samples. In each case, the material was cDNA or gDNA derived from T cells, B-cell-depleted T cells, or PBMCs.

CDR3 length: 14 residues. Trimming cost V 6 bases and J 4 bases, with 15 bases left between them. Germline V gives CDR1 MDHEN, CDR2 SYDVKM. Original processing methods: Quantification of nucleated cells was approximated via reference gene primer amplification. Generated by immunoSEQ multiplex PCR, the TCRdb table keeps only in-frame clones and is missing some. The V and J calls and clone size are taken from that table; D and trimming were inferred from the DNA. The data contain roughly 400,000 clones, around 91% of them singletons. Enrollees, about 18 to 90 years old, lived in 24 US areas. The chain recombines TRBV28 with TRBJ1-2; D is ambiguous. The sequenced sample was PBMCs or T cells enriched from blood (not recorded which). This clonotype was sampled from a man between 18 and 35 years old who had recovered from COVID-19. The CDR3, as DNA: TGTGCCAGCAGACCCATGTGGACTCTCTATGGCTACACCTTC. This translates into CASRPMWTLYGYTF.